This TCR beta chain stems from a study of T cell responses to AZD1222 COVID-19 vaccine. Study-wide points: In a largely white British group with more females than males, clonal diversity was possibly underestimated. Spike-specific TCR breadth and depth both grew after two AZD1222 doses.

With regard to this clone: The antigen is undetermined.

The CDR3 totals 14 residues. Trimming left V 1 base short and J 5 bases short, with 9 bases between. Looked up from germline, CDR1 is MNHEY and CDR2 is SMNVEV (reference sequence). Repertoires were generated with immunoSEQ multiplex PCR, while TCRdb's copy carries only in-frame clones and drops some. The sample has about 180,000 clones, 85% to 95% seen once. The rearrangement links TRBV27 to TRBJ2-1; tentatively, D is TRBD1 (6 bases). The sequenced sample was peripheral blood, obtained on day 0 of AZD1222 vaccination. This receptor was identified in an adult in good health. This CDR3 reads CASSLWTADNEQFF. Here the CDR3 DNA reads TGTGCCAGCAGTTTATGGACAGCGGACAATGAGCAGTTCTTC.